The 12 T cell receptor beta chains in this list originate from one sample, sequenced in a study of cytomegalovirus exposure and HLA in healthy donors. In the PCR, 60 Vbeta and 13 Jbeta primers were used. This table comes from immunoSEQ multiplex PCR, and its TCRdb copy is limited to in-frame clones, with some not included. The sample lists 150,000 to 200,000 clones, 77% occurring once. Sequenced input: PBMCs. Every receptor here comes from a woman aged 25 to 39 in good health and CMV-seronegative.

J is TRBJ2-1 and V is TRBV27; TRBD1 aligns across 10 bases. The CDR3 totals 14 residues. The V segment lost 7 bases and the J segment 3 bases; nucleotides outside the gene matches: 3. Germline V lookup: CDR1 MNHEY, CDR2 SMNVEV (reference sequence). CDR3 protein: CASKGTGVYNEQFF. DNA for the CDR3: TGTGCCAGCAAGGGGACAGGGGTCTACAATGAGCAGTTCTTC.

This clone was detected only a few times. The rearrangement links TRBV5-1 to TRBJ2-5, with TRBD2 identical over 10 bases. Germline CDR1 SGHRS, CDR2 YFSETQ. V dropped 0 bases and J dropped 1; count of bases not matched to a gene: 3. The CDR3 has 16 amino acids. DNA of the CDR3: TGCGCCAGCAGCTTGGCACGGACTAGCGGCCAAGAGACCCAGTACTTC. Translation gives CASSLARTSGQETQYF.

There are a few counts of this clone. V is TRBV15 and J is TRBJ1-1; D is unresolved. There are 16 residues in the CDR3. V dropped 5 bases and J dropped 4 bases, with 20 bases sitting between them. CDR1 and CDR2 from the germline V gene are LNHNV and YYDKDF (reference sequence). The CDR3 sequence: CATSLPYEGAFTEAFF. CDR3 coding DNA: TGTGCCACCAGCCTCCCTTACGAGGGTGCATTCACTGAAGCTTTCTTT.

The rearrangement links TRBV6-5 to TRBJ2-5; 10 positions match TRBD1. From germline, CDR1 is MNHEY and CDR2 SVGAGI. The trim removed 5 bases at V and 4 bases at J, leaving 4 bases unmatched. The CDR3 extends over 14 amino acids. In DNA, the CDR3 is TGTGCCAGCAGTCCTTGGGACAGGGGAGAGACCCAGTACTTC. It is translated as CASSPWDRGETQYF.

The chain has TRBV5-1 and TRBJ1-3, with a weak D call TRBD1 (6 bases). This CDR3 is built from 16 residues. The V end was cut by 4 bases, the J end by 2 bases, with 16 bases between. Germline V gene sequence: CDR1 SGHRS, CDR2 YFSETQ. The CDR3 is CASSPTLQGPGNTIYF. In DNA form, the CDR3 reads TGCGCCAGCAGCCCGACCCTACAGGGACCTGGAAACACCATATATTTT.

This CDR3 reads CASSTMSNYGYTF. The CDR3 DNA follows: TGCGCCAGCAGTACCATGAGTAACTATGGCTACACCTTC. The V and J genes are TRBV5-1 and TRBJ1-2, with D hard to call. V was shortened by 5 bases and J by 1 base, with 9 bases between the two germline ends. CDR1 SGHRS and CDR2 YFSETQ come from the germline V gene. The CDR3 sequence is 13 residues long.

In this sample, this clone turned up a few times. As DNA, the CDR3 is TGCGCCAGCAGCCAAGGACTAGCGGGAGTCTACGAGCAGTACTTC. This encodes CASSQGLAGVYEQYF. The chain combines TRBV4-1 with TRBJ2-7, with TRBD2 matching 12 bases. The ends lost 1 base at V and 3 bases at J; junction bases unmatched: 1. This CDR3 is 15 amino acids long. Germline CDR1 and CDR2: MGHRA and YSYEKL.

The V call is TRBV5-8, the J call TRBJ1-3; no definite D call. The CDR3 length is 15 residues. Germline V gene data show CDR1 as SGHTS and CDR2 as YDEGEE. V lost 4 bases and J lost 2, with 13 bases in between. The CDR3 is CASSAEGHTGNTIYF. The CDR3 coding sequence is TGTGCCAGCAGCGCCGAGGGCCATACTGGAAACACCATATATTTT.

The chain recombines TRBV19 with TRBJ2-1; maybe TRBD1 (6 bases). CDR3 length: 14 amino acids. Germline V gives CDR1 LNHDA, CDR2 SQIVND (reference sequence). V lost 5 bases and J 2 bases, leaving 10 bases between the germline ends. The CDR3, as DNA: TGTGCCAGTAGTTCGGACAGAGCCTACAATGAGCAGTTCTTC. Protein sequence: CASSSDRAYNEQFF.

V is TRBV29-1 and J is TRBJ1-1; the match to TRBD1 covers 8 bases. CDR1 is SQVTM, CDR2 ANQGSEA, per germline. J lost 1 base, V lost 7 bases, and 8 bases had no gene match. This CDR3 contains 14 residues. The CDR3 region has the DNA TGCAGCGGTGTCGACAGGGGAAAGAACACTGAAGCTTTCTTT. This encodes CSGVDRGKNTEAFF.

This clone is a singleton in its sample. This chain uses TRBV5-1 with TRBJ1-6; 11 bases are shared with TRBD1. CDR3 length: 16 amino acids. V lost 2 bases, J lost 7 bases, and 5 bases stayed unmatched. Germline loops: CDR1 SGHRS, CDR2 YFSETQ. DNA of the CDR3: TGCGCCAGCAGCTTAAGGACAGGGGGCACCAATTCACCCCTCCACTTT. This encodes CASSLRTGGTNSPLHF.

This clone was detected a few times. V and J are TRBV4-1 and TRBJ2-3; D perhaps matches TRBD1 (6 bases). V was cut by 0 bases and J by 2 bases, with 12 bases left in between. CDR3 length: 16 residues. Germline loops: CDR1 MGHRA, CDR2 YSYEKL. CDR3 residues: CASSQEDRILTDTQYF. The CDR3 bases are TGCGCCAGCAGCCAAGAGGACAGAATCCTCACAGATACGCAGTATTTT.